These 17 T cell receptor beta chains share one sample of origin, sequenced in a study of shared T cell receptors in the human thymus (dated by TCRdb to 2020 to 2022). The library was generated by the immunoSEQ multiplex PCR assay. TCRdb retrieved this table from immuneACCESS and kept in-frame rearrangements only. Not all clones are present; in checked studies, unresolved V genes account for under half, and no reason is known for the remainder. This sample holds some 660,000 clones; 80% to 90% were observed only once. In total, the top ten clones hold about 0.0094% of the sample. These records were also assigned to another study, of human thymus T cells.

Material: thymocytes. These receptors were taken from a boy in the first two years of life with a congenital heart defect. Donor details come from another sample of the same person, matched by shared clones.

The rearrangement links TRBV28 to TRBJ1-1, with 9 positions matching TRBD1. The CDR3 loop spans 17 amino acids. Germline V lookup: CDR1 MDHEN, CDR2 SYDVKM. With V trimmed by 5 bases and J by 1 base, 11 bases remained unmatched. CDR3 nucleotides: TGTGCCAGCAGTGCCTCCGGGACAGGGCCAGGGAACACTGAAGCTTTCTTT. Translation gives CASSASGTGPGNTEAFF.

The gene calls are TRBV13 and TRBJ1-5; D is possibly TRBD1 (5 bases). CDR3 length: 14 amino acids. Germline values: CDR1 PRHDT, CDR2 FYEKMQ (reference sequence). Trimming left V 4 bases short and J 3 bases short, with 10 bases between. The CDR3 DNA follows: TGTGCCAGCAGCTCGAGGACAAACAATCAGCCCCAGCATTTT. Its protein is CASSSRTNNQPQHF.

The sample holds one count of this clone. V is TRBV27 and J is TRBJ1-5; unclear D gene. V gave up 0 bases and J gave up 0 bases, with 9 bases separating them. From germline, CDR1 is MNHEY and CDR2 SMNVEV (reference sequence). There are 16 residues in the CDR3. The CDR3 region has the DNA TGTGCCAGCAGTTTATCGGCAGGTAGTAGCAATCAGCCCCAGCATTTT. It translates to CASSLSAGSSNQPQHF.

This clone was observed a few times. The chain joins TRBV27 to TRBJ1-1; 7 positions match TRBD1. The CDR3 extends over 16 amino acids. The germline V gene has CDR1 MNHEY and CDR2 SMNVEV (reference sequence). The V gene end was trimmed by 4 bases and the J gene end by 2 bases; junction bases not matched to a gene: 10. The CDR3 loop is CASSSSGTVSNTEAFF. The CDR3 DNA reads as TGTGCCAGCAGTTCCTCCGGGACAGTCTCCAACACTGAAGCTTTCTTT.

The chain uses TRBV7-5 and TRBJ1-2. TRBV7-5 constitutes a pseudogene. This CDR3 is built from 14 residues. As DNA, the CDR3 is TGTGTCAGAAGCTTAGTAGCGCTCAGCTATGGCTACACCTTC. The encoded protein is CVRSLVALSYGYTF.

This clone turned up a few times. The rearrangement links TRBV5-5 to TRBJ2-4, with unresolved D. Per germline, CDR1 SGHKS and CDR2 YYEKEE (reference sequence). The CDR3 sequence is 14 residues long. The germline V and J ends were trimmed by 3 bases and 0 bases, with 7 bases remaining between them. As DNA, the CDR3 is TGTGCCAGCAGCTCCCGTATAGCCAAAAACATTCAGTACTTC. This gives the protein CASSSRIAKNIQYF. Together with reference TRBV5-5 and TRBJ2-4, the CDR3 gives the full variable domain: DAGVTQSPTHLIKTRGQQVTLRCSPISGHKSVSWYQQVLGQGPQFIFQYYEKEERGRGNFPDRFSARQFPNYSSELNVNALLLGDSALYLCASSSRIAKNIQYFGAGTRLSVL.

The V call is TRBV9, the J call TRBJ1-5, with a weak D call TRBD1 (6 bases). The V and J ends lost 0 bases and 3 bases respectively, with 19 bases between them. This CDR3 has 18 amino acids. CDR1 is SGDLS and CDR2 is YYNGEE in the germline V gene. The CDR3 bases are TGTGCCAGCAGCGTAGAACCACCGCCTACAGGGATCAATCAGCCCCAGCATTTT. This sequence encodes CASSVEPPPTGINQPQHF.

V and J are TRBV25-1 and TRBJ2-5; 7 bases fit TRBD2. The CDR3 runs 16 residues. Losses at the gene ends were 5 bases for V and 0 bases for J; bases not matched to a gene: 9. Germline lookup yields CDR1 MGHDK and CDR2 SYGVNS. CDR3 nucleotide sequence: TGTGCCAGCAGTCACCTAGCGGCAGGCGACCAAGAGACCCAGTACTTC. Protein product: CASSHLAAGDQETQYF. Based on the CDR3 plus reference TRBV25-1 and TRBJ2-5, the full variable domain is EADIYQTPRYLVIGTGKKITLECSQTMGHDKMYWYQQDPGMELHLIHYSYGVNSTEKGDLSSESTVSRIRTEHFPLTLESARPSHTSQYLCASSHLAAGDQETQYFGPGTRLLVL.

V and J are TRBV28 and TRBJ1-2; 9 bases are shared with TRBD1. The CDR3 extends over 13 amino acids. Germline lookup yields CDR1 MDHEN and CDR2 SYDVKM. V lost 4 bases, J lost 6 bases, and 3 bases stayed unmatched. CDR3 protein: CASSSRTGDGYTF. The CDR3 coding sequence is TGTGCCAGCAGTTCCCGGACAGGGGATGGCTACACCTTC.

The chain is built from TRBV5-6 and TRBJ1-5; a weak D match, TRBD1 (5 bases). V was cut by 1 base and J by 4 bases, with 9 bases left in between. Germline lookup yields CDR1 SGHDT and CDR2 YYEEEE. The CDR3 totals 14 residues. The CDR3 DNA reads TGTGCCAGCAGCTTGTATCAGGGAAATCAGCCCCAGCATTTT. Encoded protein: CASSLYQGNQPQHF.

Concerning this clone: Within the sample, other DNA sequences also encode this same CDR3. The chain joins TRBV7-9 to TRBJ1-4, with TRBD1 identical over 10 bases. Germline CDR1 is SEHNR and CDR2 is FQNEAQ (reference sequence). This CDR3 region has 14 residues. Losses at the gene ends were 6 bases for V and 8 bases for J; bases not matched to a gene: 6. The CDR3 here is CASSRDRGEEKLFF. The CDR3 DNA sequence: TGTGCCAGCAGTCGGGACAGGGGAGAAGAAAAACTGTTTTTT. The entire variable domain, with the rest obtained from reference TRBV7-9 and TRBJ1-4, is as follows: DTGVSQNPRHKITKRGQNVTFRCDPISEHNRLYWYRQTLGQGPEFLTYFQNEAQLEKSRLLSDRFSAERPKGSFSTLEIQRTEQGDSAMYLCASSRDRGEEKLFFGSGTQLSVL.

The genes are TRBV28 and TRBJ2-1; 8 bases align to TRBD2. The V gene end was trimmed by 2 bases and the J gene end by 5 bases; junction bases not matched to a gene: 2. This CDR3 is built from 14 residues. CDR1 is MDHEN and CDR2 is SYDVKM in the germline V gene. The CDR3 nucleotides read TGTGCCAGCAGTTTACGGGGGGGCGACAATGAGCAGTTCTTC. This translates into CASSLRGGDNEQFF.

The chain couples TRBV6-5 to TRBJ1-4; 9 bases agree with TRBD1. The CDR3 covers 15 residues. V was clipped by 6 bases and J by 5 bases; unmatched bases: 7. Germline V gene sequence: CDR1 MNHEY, CDR2 SVGAGI. For the CDR3, the DNA is TGTGCCAGCAGAACACCTGGGACAGGGAATGAAAAACTGTTTTTT. It encodes CASRTPGTGNEKLFF.

V and J are TRBV5-6 and TRBJ1-2; D not certain. Trimming took off 0 bases at V and 10 bases at J, with 16 bases between the two ends. CDR3 length: 14 residues. Germline V gene lookup returns CDR1 SGHDT and CDR2 YYEEEE. The CDR3 protein is CASSLGLIGVDYTF. In nucleotides, the CDR3 is TGTGCCAGCAGCTTGGGATTGATCGGGGTCGACTACACCTTC.

The V gene is TRBV30, the J gene TRBJ2-5, with D perhaps matching TRBD1 (6 bases). The end of the DNA is better explained by TRBJ2-7, so the J call may be wrong. In germline, CDR1 is GTSNPN, CDR2 SVGIG (reference sequence). The CDR3 has 12 amino acids. Here the CDR3 DNA reads TGTGCCTGGCAGGGGAATTCCTACGAGCAGTACTTC. It yields the protein CAWQGNSYEQYF.

The rearrangement joins TRBV6-6 to TRBJ1-4; the D is unclear. The CDR3 is made up of 15 amino acids. V was shortened by 5 bases and J by 8 bases, with 18 bases between the two germline ends. Germline CDR1 reads MNHNY; CDR2 reads SVGAGI (reference sequence). Here the CDR3 reads CASSLLFGGMEKLFF. The CDR3 DNA reads TGTGCCAGCAGTCTACTGTTCGGAGGGATGGAAAAACTGTTTTTT.

This clone was recorded only once. The sample contains more than one DNA sequence encoding this CDR3. This chain uses TRBV6-1 with TRBJ1-2; D gene ambiguous. V was clipped by 3 bases and J by 1 base, with 6 bases between them. Looked up from germline, CDR1 is MNHNS and CDR2 is SASEGT. The CDR3 runs 13 residues. Written as DNA, the CDR3 is TGTGCCAGCAGTGATCGGGTTAACTATGGCTACACCTTC. Translating gives CASSDRVNYGYTF.